Following are 30 T cell receptor beta chains from one sample sequenced in a study of blood T cell repertoires in COVID-19. This table comes from immunoSEQ multiplex PCR, and its TCRdb copy is limited to in-frame clones, with some not included. Of around 240,000 clones in the sample, around 88% were seen once. Sequenced material: PBMCs or T cells enriched from blood (not recorded which). The receptors stem from a woman aged 45-60 years who had recovered from COVID-19.

The J gene is TRBJ1-2, the V gene TRBV5-1; 8 positions match TRBD1. This CDR3 region has 14 residues. V shed 4 bases, J shed 0 bases, and the junction held 2 bases outside the gene matches. Germline CDR1 SGHRS, CDR2 YFSETQ. As DNA, the CDR3 is TGCGCCAGCAGCAAGGACAGGGCTAACTATGGCTACACCTTC. It specifies CASSKDRANYGYTF.

This chain connects TRBV19 to TRBJ1-2; the D gene is possibly TRBD1 (6 bases). This CDR3 is 13 amino acids long. V lost 10 bases and J lost 0, with 12 bases in between. Germline assignment: CDR1 LNHDA and CDR2 SQIVND (reference sequence). The CDR3 is CATTGSPNYGYTF. DNA of the CDR3: TGTGCCACCACAGGGTCCCCTAACTATGGCTACACCTTC.

J is TRBJ2-3 and V is TRBV4-3; the match to TRBD2 covers 11 bases. In germline, CDR1 is LGHNA, CDR2 YSLEER. Losses at the gene ends were 0 bases for V and 3 bases for J; bases not matched to a gene: 5. The length of the CDR3 is 17 residues. The CDR3, as DNA: TGCGCCAGCAGCCAAGATTGGCTAGCGGGGGGTACAGATACGCAGTATTTT. Translated: CASSQDWLAGGTDTQYF.

Note on this clone: This CDR3 is also generated by other DNA sequences in the sample. J is TRBJ2-7 and V is TRBV18; unclear D gene. The germline V and J ends were trimmed by 5 bases and 2 bases, with 13 bases remaining between them. The CDR3 has 14 residues. Germline values: CDR1 KGHSH, CDR2 LQKENI. Here the CDR3 reads CASSSGGIPYEQYF. CDR3 bases: TGTGCCAGCTCATCCGGCGGAATCCCCTACGAGCAGTACTTC.

CDR3 in DNA: TGTGCCAGCAGCGTAGTAGGGGGTTACACCGGGGAGCTGTTTTTT. Translated, it gives CASSVVGGYTGELFF. The chain recombines TRBV9 with TRBJ2-2; perhaps TRBD1 as D (6 bases). V lost 0 bases and J lost 3, with 9 bases in between. The CDR3 runs to 15 residues. CDR1 and CDR2 (germline): SGDLS, YYNGEE. Complete variable domain (other parts from reference TRBV9 and TRBJ2-2): DSGVTQTPKHLITATGQRVTLRCSPRSGDLSVYWYQQSLDQGLQFLIQYYNGEERAKGNILERFSAQQFPDLHSELNLSSLELGDSALYFCASSVVGGYTGELFFGEGSRLTVL.

The table lists this clone with a count of one. The V gene is TRBV6-1, the J gene TRBJ2-7, with 8 bases aligning to TRBD2. J was trimmed by 0 bases and V by 4 bases; bases with no gene match: 8. The germline CDR1 and CDR2 sequences are MNHNS and SASEGT. The CDR3 sequence is 16 residues long. This CDR3 is CASSGTTSAISYEQYF. The CDR3 DNA reads TGTGCCAGCAGTGGGACGACTAGCGCCATCTCCTACGAGCAGTACTTC.

This sequence joins TRBV7-3 and TRBJ2-1, with 9 bases fitting TRBD2. Looked up from germline, CDR1 is SGHTA and CDR2 is FQGTGA. This CDR3 region has 16 residues. V lost 1 base to trimming and J lost 9 bases; unmatched junction nucleotides: 10. The CDR3 loop is CASSLKASSGVGEQFF. CDR3 coding DNA: TGTGCCAGCAGCTTAAAGGCGTCTAGCGGGGTGGGTGAGCAGTTCTTC. The full variable domain, its missing parts supplied by reference TRBV7-3 and TRBJ2-1, is GAGVSQTPSNKVTEKGKYVELRCDPISGHTALYWYRQSLGQGPEFLIYFQGTGAADDSGLPNDRFFAVRPEGSVSTLKIQRTERGDSAVYLCASSLKASSGVGEQFFGPGTRLTVL.

The rearrangement uses TRBV5-4 and TRBJ1-4, with 7 bases identical to TRBD1. The trim removed 3 bases at V and 2 bases at J, leaving 10 bases unmatched. CDR1 is SGHNT, CDR2 YYREEE, per germline (reference sequence). The CDR3 is made up of 17 amino acids. The CDR3 protein is CASSYKRGQGTNEKLFF. In DNA form, the CDR3 reads TGTGCCAGCAGCTACAAAAGGGGGCAAGGGACTAATGAAAAACTGTTTTTT.

The CDR3 sequence is CASSIQGGDTEAFF. The DNA of the CDR3 is TGTGCCAGTAGTATACAGGGAGGGGACACTGAAGCTTTCTTT. The chain employs TRBV19 and TRBJ1-1; D perhaps matches TRBD1 (5 bases). The CDR3 has 14 residues. Trimming took off 2 bases at V and 3 bases at J, with 10 bases between the two ends. Germline V gene data show CDR1 as LNHDA and CDR2 as SQIVND (reference sequence).

This chain uses TRBV7-9 with TRBJ2-1; D not certain. Germline V gene lookup returns CDR1 SEHNR and CDR2 FQNEAQ (reference sequence). Trimming took 4 bases from V and 1 from J, leaving 8 bases between them. This CDR3 has 14 residues. The CDR3 bases are TGTGCCAGCAGCTCGTGGCAATCCTACAATGAGCAGTTCTTC. It specifies CASSSWQSYNEQFF.

The chain couples TRBV9 to TRBJ2-7; possible D gene TRBD2, 6 bases. CDR3 length equals 15 residues. From germline, CDR1 is SGDLS and CDR2 YYNGEE. Trimming pared 0 bases from V and 4 bases from J, leaving 14 bases between. DNA for the CDR3: TGTGCCAGCAGCGTAGCTTGGGCGGGAATGTACGAGCAGTACTTC. This gives the protein CASSVAWAGMYEQYF.

V gene TRBV19 combines with J gene TRBJ2-1; D perhaps matches TRBD1 (6 bases). This CDR3 is 15 amino acids long. Trimming stripped 4 bases from V and 3 bases from J, with 13 bases between. CDR1 and CDR2 from the germline V gene are LNHDA and SQIVND (reference sequence). As DNA, the CDR3 is TGTGCCAGTAGTACCTCCACGGACAGCTACAATGAGCAGTTCTTC. Translated: CASSTSTDSYNEQFF.

This clone was recorded many times. This sequence joins TRBV30 and TRBJ2-2; D unclear. Germline lookup yields CDR1 GTSNPN and CDR2 SVGIG (reference sequence). CDR3 size: 14 residues. V lost 5 bases to trimming and J lost 3 bases, with 13 bases between them. The CDR3, as DNA: TGTGCCTGGGAACGGTTCGGTTACACCGGGGAGCTGTTTTTT. It is translated as CAWERFGYTGELFF.

V gene TRBV7-8 combines with J gene TRBJ1-6; D gene ambiguous. The CDR3 runs to 17 residues. The germline V and J ends were trimmed by 2 bases and 8 bases, with 19 bases remaining between them. Germline CDR1 and CDR2: SGHVS and FQNEAQ. The CDR3 bases are TGTGCCAGCAGCTTAATAAGGGAGCTGCTTGGTTATTCACCCCTCCACTTT. Its translation is CASSLIRELLGYSPLHF. The whole variable domain, remainder taken from reference TRBV7-8 and TRBJ1-6, is GAGVSQSPRYKVAKRGQDVALRCDPISGHVSLFWYQQALGQGPEFLTYFQNEAQLDKSGLPSDRFFAERPEGSVSTLKIQRTQQEDSAVYLCASSLIRELLGYSPLHFGNGTRLTVT.

The V and J genes are TRBV11-2 and TRBJ2-5; D may be TRBD2 (8 bases). This CDR3 spans 16 amino acids. Germline V lookup: CDR1 SGHAT, CDR2 FQNNGV. Deletions cut 4 bases from V and 5 bases from J, with 20 bases between. CDR3 protein: CASSSGTRGRWETQYF. CDR3 bases: TGTGCCAGCAGCTCCGGGACTAGGGGGCGGTGGGAGACCCAGTACTTC.

The chain recombines TRBV7-6 with TRBJ2-1, with 7 bases that match TRBD2. The length of the CDR3 is 15 residues. The V segment lost 5 bases and the J segment 6 bases; nucleotides outside the gene matches: 10. Germline CDR1 and CDR2: SGHVS and FNYEAQ. The CDR3 DNA reads TGTGCCAGCAGCCGCGGGAGTTCCTGGGGCAATGAGCAGTTCTTC. It translates to CASSRGSSWGNEQFF.

The chain combines TRBV28 with TRBJ1-2; no definite D call. The length of the CDR3 is 12 residues. Germline CDR1 is MDHEN and CDR2 is SYDVKM. V lost 8 bases and J lost 2, with 9 bases in between. This CDR3 is CASFAVNYGYTF. CDR3 nucleotides: TGTGCCAGCTTCGCAGTAAACTATGGCTACACCTTC.

The chain joins TRBV19 to TRBJ2-4; D is possibly TRBD2 (5 bases). The CDR3 is 13 residues long. The V end was cut by 5 bases, the J end by 6 bases, with 11 bases between. Germline V gives CDR1 LNHDA, CDR2 SQIVND (reference sequence). The CDR3 here is CASSDTRGNIQYF. CDR3 sequence (DNA): TGTGCCAGTAGTGATACCCGGGGAAACATTCAGTACTTC.

The rearrangement links TRBV6-5 to TRBJ2-1, with 11 bases matching TRBD2. Germline V gives CDR1 MNHEY, CDR2 SVGAGI. J gave up 6 bases and V 4 bases, and 8 bases lay outside the gene matches. The CDR3 consists of 16 residues. CDR3 region: CASSFSGRAGSNEQFF. As DNA, the CDR3 is TGTGCCAGCAGTTTTAGCGGGAGGGCGGGAAGCAATGAGCAGTTCTTC.

The chain joins TRBV7-2 to TRBJ1-4; a possible D gene is TRBD1 (6 bases). Germline V lookup: CDR1 SGHTA, CDR2 FQGNSA. V gave up 8 bases and J gave up 3 bases, with 10 bases separating them. The CDR3 is made up of 13 amino acids. The CDR3 bases are TGTGCCAGCGGGGCAGGGGCTAATGAAAAACTGTTTTTT. This sequence encodes CASGAGANEKLFF.

The CDR3 nucleotides are TGTGCCAGCAGCTTGTATTACGAGCAGTACTTC. Translated: CASSLYYEQYF. The gene calls are TRBV5-6 and TRBJ2-7; D call uncertain. Trimming removed 1 base at V and 4 bases at J, with 3 bases between. Per the germline V gene, CDR1 is SGHDT and CDR2 is YYEEEE. This CDR3 contains 11 residues.

This clone occurred once. This rearrangement joins TRBV5-6 to TRBJ2-1; 12 bases line up with TRBD2. Germline V gene sequence: CDR1 SGHDT, CDR2 YYEEEE. CDR3 length: 17 residues. V was clipped by 1 base and J by 7 bases; unmatched bases: 9. Here the CDR3 DNA reads TGTGCCAGCAGCTTGAGATCCTGGACTAGCGGGGTAAATGAGCAGTTCTTC. Protein: CASSLRSWTSGVNEQFF.

The table lists this clone with a few counts. The chain employs TRBV28 and TRBJ2-7; 11 bases map to TRBD2. There are 16 residues in the CDR3. The trim removed 4 bases at V and 6 bases at J, leaving 11 bases unmatched. The V gene's germline CDR1 is MDHEN and CDR2 SYDVKM. CDR3 nucleotides: TGTGCCAGCAGTTCCGGGACTAGCGGATACATATCCGAGCAGTACTTC. This gives the protein CASSSGTSGYISEQYF. The full variable domain, rest sourced from reference TRBV28 and TRBJ2-7, is DVKVTQSSRYLVKRTGEKVFLECVQDMDHENMFWYRQDPGLGLRLIYFSYDVKMKEKGDIPEGYSVSREKKERFSLILESASTNQTSMYLCASSSGTSGYISEQYFGPGTRLTVT.

The V and J genes are TRBV4-1 and TRBJ2-5; a possible D gene is TRBD1 (5 bases). With 4 bases removed from V and 2 bases from J, the gap between germline ends came to 14 bases. Germline V lookup: CDR1 MGHRA, CDR2 YSYEKL. CDR3 length: 15 amino acids. In nucleotides, the CDR3 is TGCGCCAGCAGCCTAAAGACAGCGCTACAAGAGACCCAGTACTTC. Encoded protein: CASSLKTALQETQYF.

V gene TRBV18 combines with J gene TRBJ2-2; 7 positions agree with TRBD1. This CDR3 spans 14 amino acids. Germline CDR1 is KGHSH and CDR2 is LQKENI. V trimming: 3 bases; J trimming: 4 bases; junction bases outside the gene matches: 2. This chain's CDR3 is CASSPGQSTGELFF. The CDR3, as DNA: TGTGCCAGCTCACCGGGACAGAGCACCGGGGAGCTGTTTTTT. Complete variable domain (other parts from reference TRBV18 and TRBJ2-2): NAGVMQNPRHLVRRRGQEARLRCSPMKGHSHVYWYRQLPEEGLKFMVYLQKENIIDESGMPKERFSAEFPKEGPSILRIQQVVRGDSAAYFCASSPGQSTGELFFGEGSRLTVL.

V and J are TRBV19 and TRBJ2-4; 9 positions agree with TRBD2. The CDR3 has 20 residues. V lost 6 bases, J lost 5 bases, and 23 bases stayed unmatched. Germline V gene sequence: CDR1 LNHDA, CDR2 SQIVND (reference sequence). The CDR3 DNA is TGTGCCAGTAGCCCCCGCGTAGCGGGAGTGGGGGTTGGGGTCGAAAACATTCAGTACTTC. Translated, it gives CASSPRVAGVGVGVENIQYF.

This clone was counted only a few times. The chain recombines TRBV30 with TRBJ2-5, with D possibly being TRBD1 (5 bases). Per the germline V gene, CDR1 is GTSNPN and CDR2 is SVGIG (reference sequence). The CDR3 spans 14 residues. Trimming removed 4 bases at V and 3 bases at J, with 15 bases between. The DNA of the CDR3 is TGTGCCTGGACCCCTCTCGGCAGGGAAGAGACCCAGTACTTC. Encoded protein: CAWTPLGREETQYF.

This clone was recorded a few times. The CDR3 protein is CASSPGLAFYEQYF. The CDR3 coding sequence is TGTGCCAGCTCACCGGGACTAGCCTTCTACGAGCAGTACTTC. The chain recombines TRBV18 with TRBJ2-7, with 9 bases matching TRBD2. Trimming at V came to 3 bases and at J to 3 bases, leaving 3 bases not matched to a gene. The CDR3 is 14 residues long. Germline V gives CDR1 KGHSH, CDR2 LQKENI.

This clone was counted once. The chain joins TRBV28 to TRBJ2-1, with D perhaps matching TRBD2 (5 bases). The V gene's germline CDR1 is MDHEN and CDR2 SYDVKM. The V end lost 7 bases, the J end lost 7 bases, and 17 bases lay between the germline ends. The CDR3 loop spans 14 amino acids. CDR3 loop: CASIGSLVWNEQFF. The CDR3, as DNA: TGTGCCAGCATAGGGAGTTTAGTATGGAATGAGCAGTTCTTC.

The chain employs TRBV7-2 and TRBJ2-1; no clear D. This CDR3 comprises 11 residues. CDR1 is SGHTA and CDR2 is FQGNSA in the germline V gene. The V end was cut by 5 bases, the J end by 7 bases, with 6 bases between. In DNA, the CDR3 is TGTGCCAGCAGCCCCGGTAATGAGCAGTTCTTC. It encodes CASSPGNEQFF.